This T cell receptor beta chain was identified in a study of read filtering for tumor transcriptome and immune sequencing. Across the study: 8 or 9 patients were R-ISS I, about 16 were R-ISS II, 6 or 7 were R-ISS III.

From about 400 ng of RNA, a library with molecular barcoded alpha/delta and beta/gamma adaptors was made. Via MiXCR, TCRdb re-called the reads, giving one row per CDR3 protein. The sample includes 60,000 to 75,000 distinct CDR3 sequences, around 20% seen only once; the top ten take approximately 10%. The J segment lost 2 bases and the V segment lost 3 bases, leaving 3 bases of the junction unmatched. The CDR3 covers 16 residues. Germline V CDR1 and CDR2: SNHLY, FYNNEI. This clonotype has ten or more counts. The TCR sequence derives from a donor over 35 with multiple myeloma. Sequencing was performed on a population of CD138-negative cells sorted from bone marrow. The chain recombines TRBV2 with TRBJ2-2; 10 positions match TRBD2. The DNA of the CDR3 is TGTGCCAGCAGTGAGCTAGCGGGGGCTAACACCGGGGAGCTGTTTTTT. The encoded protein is CASSELAGANTGELFF.